The 19 T cell receptor beta chains reported below all come from one sample, sequenced in a study of tumor-infiltrating lymphocytes in primary liver carcinoma. Total RNA (around 500 ng) served as template for TCR beta cDNA synthesis primed by a constant-region primer. Sequencing libraries for TCR beta derived from three nested multiplex PCR rounds that used slightly modified ARM-PCR. Use of TRBV1-TRBV30 forward primers with a C-beta reverse primer characterized the first two PCR rounds, which lasted about 9 cycles each. TCRdb redid the calling of the multiplex PCR reads with MiXCR, one entry per CDR3 protein. In the table there are some 87,000 distinct CDR3 sequences, 65% to 70% of which are singletons. Bulk tissue was left unsorted, and RNA and DNA were co-extracted from about 19-30 mg of it. Sequencing was carried out using tumor-adjacent normal liver tissue. The origin of the receptors is a man aged 35 to 55 with primary liver carcinoma and hepatitis B virus infection.

A word on this clonotype: One junction end does not reproduce the germline sequence, and a read error may be involved. V is TRBV6-1 and J is TRBJ1-2; D not resolved. The CDR3 consists of 15 residues. The germline V gene encodes CDR1 MNHNS and CDR2 SASEGT. The CDR3 sequence: CAGMFRPTSNYGYTF. The CDR3 DNA reads TGTGCCGGCATGTTCAGACCTACCTCTAACTATGGCTACACATTC.

In the case of this clonotype: The junction shows a germline mismatch at one end, possibly a read error. This chain uses TRBV11-2 with TRBJ2-7; 7 bases line up with TRBD2. Germline V gene lookup returns CDR1 SGHAT and CDR2 FQNNGV. This CDR3 spans 18 amino acids. Here the CDR3 reads CASSLVLHGGRLSYEQYF. CDR3 DNA: TGTGCCAGCAGTTTAGTTCTACACGGGGGGAGACTTTCCTACGAGCAGTACTTC.

This clonotype occurred once. This may be a read error, as it is one base from a much larger clone. This rearrangement joins TRBV5-5 to TRBJ2-5; 7 nucleotides agree with TRBD1. The ends lost 4 bases at V and 5 bases at J; junction bases unmatched: 5. Germline V lookup: CDR1 SGHKS, CDR2 YYEKEE (reference sequence). The CDR3 loop spans 13 amino acids. CDR3: CASSQGEVETQYF. For the CDR3, the DNA is TGTGCCAGCAGCCAGGGGGAAGTGGAGACCCAGTACTTC.

The J gene is TRBJ2-1, the V gene TRBV7-3; 8 positions match TRBD1. Looked up from germline, CDR1 is SGHTA and CDR2 is FQGTGA. This CDR3 region has 14 residues. J gave up 6 bases and V 5 bases, and 6 bases lay outside the gene matches. The CDR3 bases are TGTGCCAGCAGCCCGGACAGGGAGGTCAATGAGCAGTTCTTC. Protein sequence: CASSPDREVNEQFF.

The rearrangement links TRBV29-1 to TRBJ2-7; 10 bases match TRBD2. This CDR3 has 14 residues. Germline V gene lookup returns CDR1 SQVTM and CDR2 ANQGSEA. Trimming cost V 4 bases and J 10 bases; bases outside gene matches: 13. The CDR3, as DNA: TGCAGCGTTGGAGACCTAGCGGGAGTCTCCGATCAGTACTTC. The encoded protein is CSVGDLAGVSDQYF.

As concerns this clonotype: Compared with germline, one end of the junction differs, possibly owing to a read error. The V gene is TRBV11-2, the J gene TRBJ2-7; 8 bases agree with TRBD2. Germline CDR1 SGHAT, CDR2 FQNNGV. The CDR3 is 15 residues long. The CDR3 reads CATSASGTRVYEQYF. CDR3 in DNA: TGTGCCACCAGCGCCAGCGGGACTAGGGTCTACGAGCAATACTTC.

With regard to this clonotype: This sequence may be a read error, since a much larger clone differs from it by one base. CDR3 sequence: CVSSEMDYEQYF. Written as DNA, the CDR3 is TGTGTCAGCAGTGAGATGGATTACGAGCAGTACTTC. The rearrangement links TRBV2 to TRBJ2-7, with no clear D. The CDR3 length is 12 residues. Germline V gives CDR1 SNHLY, CDR2 FYNNEI.

With respect to this clonotype: One junction end disagrees with the germline gene, perhaps due to a read error. The chain links TRBV11-2 to TRBJ2-7; 9 bases map to TRBD2. Germline CDR1 SGHAT, CDR2 FQNNGV. The CDR3 has 14 residues. CDR3 region: CTSSTPSGDYEQYF. The CDR3 bases are TGCACCAGCAGCACCCCTAGCGGGGACTACGAGCAGTACTTC.

Comments on this clonotype: One junction end disagrees with the germline gene, perhaps due to a read error. This rearrangement joins TRBV11-2 to TRBJ2-1, with 7 bases lining up with TRBD2. The CDR3 contains 15 residues. CDR1 is SGHAT, CDR2 FQNNGV, per germline. The CDR3 region is CASSLVGLGVDEQSF. CDR3 bases: TGTGCCAGCAGCTTAGTCGGACTAGGGGTTGATGAGCAGTCCTTC.

Comments on this clonotype: A read error may explain this, as a much larger clone is one base away. The genes are TRBV6-5 and TRBJ2-1; D is undetermined. The CDR3 has 11 residues. The germline CDR1 and CDR2 sequences are MNHEY and SVGAGI. CDR3 nucleotide sequence: TGTGCCAGCAATTACGCAGATGAGCAGTTCTTC. It specifies CASNYADEQFF.

The chain links TRBV6-1 to TRBJ2-1, with 8 nucleotides matching TRBD2. CDR1 and CDR2 from the germline V gene are MNHNS and SASEGT. This CDR3 has 16 residues. The J segment lost 8 bases and the V segment lost 5 bases, leaving 14 bases of the junction unmatched. The CDR3, as DNA: TGTGCCAGCAGTACCCTCTCCTCCGGGGGGGGCGATGAGCAGTTCTTC. Its protein product is CASSTLSSGGGDEQFF.

The chain has TRBV28 and TRBJ1-2; 8 bases match TRBD1. Trimming took 6 bases from V and 4 from J; bases not matched to a gene: 10. CDR1 is MDHEN and CDR2 is SYDVKM in the germline V gene. CDR3 size: 15 residues. The CDR3 loop is CASSSRTGSSYGYTF. The DNA for the CDR3 is TGTGCCAGCAGCTCCCGGACAGGGAGTTCCTATGGCTACACCTTC.

This clonotype has a count of ten or more. The chain has TRBV5-6 and TRBJ2-2, with D maybe TRBD1 (6 bases). This CDR3 is 16 amino acids long. The germline V gene has CDR1 SGHDT and CDR2 YYEEEE. Trimming removed 0 bases at V and 4 bases at J, with 13 bases between. The CDR3 loop is CASSLDRVLFTGELFF. The CDR3, as DNA: TGTGCCAGCAGCTTGGACAGGGTGTTGTTCACCGGGGAGCTGTTTTTT.

In regard to this clonotype: Given the absence of the conserved phenylalanine or tryptophan at the CDR3 end, a read error is likely. The V call is TRBV11-1, the J call TRBJ2-3; TRBD1 matches 7 bases. There are 14 residues in the CDR3. In germline, CDR1 is SGHAT, CDR2 FQDESV (reference sequence). The DNA of the CDR3 is TGTGCCAACAGCCGGGACAGTGCCCGAGATGCGCAGTATTCT. Protein sequence: CANSRDSARDAQYS.

Of note for this clonotype: This may be a read error, as it is one base from a much larger clone. The rearrangement links TRBV6-6 to TRBJ2-7; the D gene is possibly TRBD2 (6 bases). The CDR3 has 14 amino acids. The germline gives CDR1 MNHNY, CDR2 SVGAGI (reference sequence). This chain's CDR3 is CASSHSGGNYEQYF. The CDR3 DNA sequence: TGTGCCAGCAGTCACTCGGGCGGGAACTACGAGCAGTACTTC.

As concerns this clonotype: A much larger clone lies a single base off, so this may be a read error. The rearrangement uses TRBV4-2 and TRBJ2-3, with 9 bases aligning to TRBD2. Trimming at V came to 4 bases and at J to 4 bases, leaving 9 bases not matched to a gene. This CDR3 region has 16 residues. CDR1 is LGHNA, CDR2 YNFKEQ, per germline. CDR3 sequence reads: CASSLGGAGGSDTQYF. CDR3 bases: TGTGCCAGCAGCCTAGGCGGGGCGGGAGGGTCAGATACGCAGTATTTT.

As concerns this clonotype: One junction end does not reproduce the germline sequence, and a read error may be involved. The chain links TRBV6-1 to TRBJ2-1; TRBD2 agrees at 8 bases. This CDR3 spans 16 amino acids. Germline loops: CDR1 MNHNS, CDR2 SASEGT. In DNA form, the CDR3 reads TGCGCCAGCAGTGCCCTCTCCGCCGGGGGGGGCGATGAGCAGTTCTTC. Translated: CASSALSAGGGDEQFF.

A remark on this clonotype: The junction departs from germline at one end; a sequencing error may be responsible. This chain joins TRBV11-2 and TRBJ1-2; no definite D call. CDR3 length: 13 amino acids. Looked up from germline, CDR1 is SGHAT and CDR2 is FQNNGV. The CDR3 is CDNSGGAETRPLF. In nucleotides, the CDR3 is TGTGACAACAGCGGAGGAGCCGAGACCCGACCGCTCTTC.

As for this clonotype: This likely comes from a read error, as the CDR3 has no conserved phenylalanine or tryptophan at its end. No DNA is shown, since the ends of the CDR3 on it are uncertain; the CDR3 is the one TCRdb lists. The chain joins TRBV11-3 to TRBJ1-6. Both ends counted, the CDR3 spans 8 residues. Germline-derived CDR1 and CDR2 are SGHNT and YENEEA. CDR3 region: CASSLDFI.